The entry below gives a single T cell receptor beta chain sequence along with its context. These data come from a study of blood T cell repertoires in COVID-19. Study-wide context: Acute-phase and convalescent COVID-19 samples originated in the United States, Italy and Spain. Sources were T cells, B-cell-depleted T cells, or PBMCs; the material itself was cDNA or gDNA.

Under the authors' procedure: Counts of nucleated cells, estimated from reference gene primer amplification, were obtained. TCRdb keeps only in-frame clones here, not all; method: immunoSEQ multiplex PCR. The V and J calls and clone size were taken over from that table, and D and trimming were inferred from the DNA. The data contain 300,000 to 400,000 clones, more than 70% of them singletons. Seattle participants joined during active infection and were tracked over time. CDR1 is SGDLS and CDR2 is YYNGEE in the germline V gene. V lost 0 bases to trimming and J lost 3 bases, with 10 bases between them. This CDR3 contains 14 residues.

The clonotype originates from an older woman with COVID-19, enrolled during active disease. The sequencing input was peripheral blood. The chain uses TRBV9 and TRBJ2-7; possibly TRBD1 for D (6 bases). Here the CDR3 DNA reads TGTGCCAGCAGCGTAGAAGGGGACAACTACGAGCAGTACTTC. This gives the protein CASSVEGDNYEQYF. Based on the CDR3 plus reference TRBV9 and TRBJ2-7, the full variable domain is DSGVTQTPKHLITATGQRVTLRCSPRSGDLSVYWYQQSLDQGLQFLIQYYNGEERAKGNILERFSAQQFPDLHSELNLSSLELGDSALYFCASSVEGDNYEQYFGPGTRLTVT.